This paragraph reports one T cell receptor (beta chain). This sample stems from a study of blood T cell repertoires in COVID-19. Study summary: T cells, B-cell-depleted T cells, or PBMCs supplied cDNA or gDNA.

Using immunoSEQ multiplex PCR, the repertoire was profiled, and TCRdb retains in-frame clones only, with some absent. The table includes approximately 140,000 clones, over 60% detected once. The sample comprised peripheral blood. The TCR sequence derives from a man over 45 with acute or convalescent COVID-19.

In nucleotides, the CDR3 is TGTGCCAGCAGTCAAATTCAGGGGTACGAGGAAAAACTGTTTTTT. Its translation: CASSQIQGYEEKLFF. The chain employs TRBV7-9 and TRBJ1-4, with a tentative D call TRBD1 (6 bases). This CDR3 contains 15 residues. Deletions cut 6 bases from V and 8 bases from J, with 19 bases between. Germline V gives CDR1 SEHNR, CDR2 FQNEAQ (reference sequence).